This passage covers 21 T cell receptor beta chains from one sample sequenced in a study of T cell responses to AZD1222 COVID-19 vaccine. Generated by immunoSEQ multiplex PCR, the TCRdb table keeps only in-frame clones and is missing some. Of tens of thousands of clones listed, approximately 84% are singletons. The sample consisted of peripheral blood, taken on day 0 of AZD1222 vaccination. These receptors all come from an adult in good health.

This clone appeared a single time. CDR3: CASSYPPGGANVLTF. DNA of the CDR3: TGTGCCAGCAGTTACCCGCCGGGGGGGGCCAACGTCCTGACTTTC. This sequence joins TRBV5-8 and TRBJ2-6, with D perhaps matching TRBD2 (5 bases). The V gene's germline CDR1 is SGHTS and CDR2 YDEGEE. CDR3 length: 15 residues. V was trimmed by 5 bases and J by 4 bases, leaving 13 bases between them.

CDR3 in DNA: TGTGCCAGTAGTAACCGTTACTACGAGCAGTACTTC. Protein sequence: CASSNRYYEQYF. V and J are TRBV19 and TRBJ2-7; D ambiguous. Germline V gene data show CDR1 as LNHDA and CDR2 as SQIVND (reference sequence). The CDR3 has 12 amino acids. V was shortened by 4 bases and J by 3 bases, with 7 bases between the two germline ends.

The chain combines TRBV6-2 or TRBV6-3 with TRBJ2-7; 12 bases align to TRBD2. The CDR3 has 17 amino acids. V lost 2 bases and J lost 2; bases outside the gene matches: 7. Germline CDR1 reads MNHEY; CDR2 reads SVGEGT. CDR3 sequence (DNA): TGTGCCAGCAGTTACGGGCTAGCGGGAGGGCGCCCCTACGAGCAGTACTTC. Protein: CASSYGLAGGRPYEQYF.

This clone was seen only once. The chain links TRBV19 to TRBJ2-2; D gene ambiguous. In germline, CDR1 is LNHDA, CDR2 SQIVND (reference sequence). V lost 6 bases and J lost 6, with 11 bases in between. The CDR3 loop spans 13 amino acids. Here the CDR3 reads CASSPSRSGELFF. DNA of the CDR3: TGTGCCAGTAGCCCATCACGGTCCGGGGAGCTGTTTTTT.

The CDR3 sequence is CASSPGAQETQYF. The CDR3 nucleotides read TGTGCCAGCTCACCGGGAGCTCAAGAGACCCAGTACTTC. The rearrangement links TRBV18 to TRBJ2-5; D perhaps matches TRBD2 (5 bases). Germline lookup yields CDR1 KGHSH and CDR2 LQKENI. This CDR3 contains 13 residues. Deletions cut 3 bases from V and 2 bases from J, with 7 bases between.

This chain's CDR3 is CASRLTGDGTDTQYF. CDR3 bases: TGTGCCAGCAGGCTGACAGGGGACGGCACAGATACGCAGTATTTT. This rearrangement joins TRBV6-5 to TRBJ2-3; 8 bases align to TRBD1. The CDR3 covers 15 residues. The germline V gene encodes CDR1 MNHEY and CDR2 SVGAGI. The trim removed 6 bases at V and 1 base at J, leaving 6 bases unmatched.

The chain couples TRBV5-1 to TRBJ1-3; D remains unclear. V lost 1 base to trimming and J lost 0 bases, with 11 bases between them. Germline V gene data show CDR1 as SGHRS and CDR2 as YFSETQ. The CDR3 length is 16 residues. This CDR3 is CASSLSTHSSGNTIYF. Written as DNA, the CDR3 is TGCGCCAGCAGCTTGTCCACCCATAGCTCTGGAAACACCATATATTTT.

This chain links TRBV9 with TRBJ2-5; the match to TRBD2 covers 8 bases. After removal of 0 bases from V and 3 bases from J, the junction contained 4 bases not matched to a gene. CDR3 size: 15 residues. Germline CDR1 reads SGDLS; CDR2 reads YYNGEE. CDR3: CASSVAGGQKETQYF. The CDR3 DNA sequence: TGTGCCAGCAGCGTAGCGGGGGGGCAAAAAGAGACCCAGTACTTC.

The CDR3 region is CASSQGLSYEQYF. The DNA of the CDR3 is TGTGCCAGCAGCCAGGGCCTCTCCTACGAGCAGTACTTC. V gene TRBV3-1 (or the pseudogene TRBV3-2) combines with J gene TRBJ2-7; no clear D gene. The germline gives CDR1 LGHDT, CDR2 YNNKEL (reference sequence). The V and J ends lost 3 bases and 0 bases respectively, with 6 bases between them. There are 13 residues in the CDR3.

The J gene is TRBJ1-1, the V gene TRBV3-1 (or the pseudogene TRBV3-2), with D possibly being TRBD1 (6 bases). The V end was cut by 5 bases, the J end by 5 bases, with 18 bases between. Germline CDR1 is LGHDT and CDR2 is YNNKEL (reference sequence). The CDR3 totals 15 residues. Written as DNA, the CDR3 is TGTGCCAGCAGCTCCTTACCTGGGGGGCGGACTGAAGCTTTCTTT. As protein: CASSSLPGGRTEAFF.

The chain couples TRBV7-3 to TRBJ1-6; no clear D. Trimming shortened V by 2 bases and J by 10 bases, and 9 bases separated the two germline ends. The CDR3 length is 13 residues. Germline CDR1 and CDR2: SGHTA and FQGTGA. For the CDR3, the DNA is TGTGCCAGCAGCTTATTCCAGGAATCACCCCTCCACTTT. Its protein product is CASSLFQESPLHF.

The chain carries TRBV24-1 and TRBJ2-7; D perhaps matches TRBD1 (5 bases). This CDR3 contains 15 residues. Trimming shortened V by 4 bases and J by 1 base, and 13 bases separated the two germline ends. CDR1 KGHDR and CDR2 SFDVKD come from the germline V gene. CDR3 nucleotide sequence: TGTGCCACCAGTGACGGCCCGCAGGGATCCTACGAGCAGTACTTC. It is translated as CATSDGPQGSYEQYF.

The V and J genes are TRBV7-9 and TRBJ2-1; TRBD2 is a possible D gene (5 bases). Germline CDR1 reads SEHNR; CDR2 reads FQNEAQ (reference sequence). Deletions cut 4 bases from V and 0 bases from J, with 13 bases between. The CDR3 length is 16 residues. The CDR3 protein is CASSSRTGSSYNEQFF. CDR3 DNA: TGTGCCAGCAGCTCCCGGACGGGGAGCTCCTACAATGAGCAGTTCTTC.

The chain combines TRBV19 with TRBJ2-2, with a tentative D call TRBD2 (7 bases). The CDR3 is 16 residues long. V lost 3 bases, J lost 1 base, and 12 bases lay in between. The germline V gene has CDR1 LNHDA and CDR2 SQIVND (reference sequence). The CDR3 DNA reads TGTGCCAGTAGTATCTCGGGGGGCGGGAACACCGGGGAGCTGTTTTTT. It specifies CASSISGGGNTGELFF. The full variable domain, in which reference TRBV19 and TRBJ2-2 provide the parts outside the CDR3, is DGGITQSPKYLFRKEGQNVTLSCEQNLNHDAMYWYRQDPGQGLRLIYYSQIVNDFQKGDIAEGYSVSREKKESFPLTVTSAQKNPTAFYLCASSISGGGNTGELFFGEGSRLTVL.

V and J are TRBV28 and TRBJ2-1, with 7 positions matching TRBD2. Looked up from germline, CDR1 is MDHEN and CDR2 is SYDVKM. The CDR3 covers 14 residues. V trimming: 8 bases; J trimming: 4 bases; junction bases outside the gene matches: 8. The CDR3 bases are TGTGCCAGCTATGACGGGACTAATTACAATGAGCAGTTCTTC. Amino acid sequence: CASYDGTNYNEQFF.

This chain joins TRBV4-3 and TRBJ1-3; no definite D call. Germline V gene data show CDR1 as LGHNA and CDR2 as YSLEER. The ends were cut back, 3 bases at V and 0 bases at J, with 6 bases in the middle. The CDR3 totals 14 residues. CDR3 residues: CASSQVNSGNTIYF. The CDR3 nucleotides are TGCGCCAGCAGCCAGGTTAACTCTGGAAACACCATATATTTT.

J is TRBJ2-5 and V is TRBV11-1; no definite D call. This CDR3 has 13 amino acids. Germline lookup yields CDR1 SGHAT and CDR2 FQDESV (reference sequence). Deletions cut 7 bases from V and 1 base from J, with 10 bases between. Here the CDR3 DNA reads TGTGCCAGCACCTGGCGGCCCCAAGAGACCCAGTACTTC. Residues: CASTWRPQETQYF.

The chain joins TRBV5-1 to TRBJ2-7; D ambiguous. In germline, CDR1 is SGHRS, CDR2 YFSETQ. Trimming removed 1 base at V and 3 bases at J, with 8 bases between. The CDR3 is made up of 13 amino acids. The CDR3 sequence: CASSLTGLYEQYF. DNA for the CDR3: TGCGCCAGCAGCTTGACGGGTCTCTACGAGCAGTACTTC.

This chain connects TRBV12-3 or TRBV12-4 to TRBJ1-6; D call uncertain. The CDR3 runs to 13 residues. V lost 6 bases and J lost 11, with 14 bases in between. DNA for the CDR3: TGTGCCAGCAGCCCTGCGGGTCCAGCACCCCTCCACTTT. This translates into CASSPAGPAPLHF.

V is TRBV27 and J is TRBJ1-1; no reliable D call. Trimming stripped 5 bases from V and 0 bases from J, with 7 bases between. CDR1 is MNHEY, CDR2 SMNVEV, per germline (reference sequence). The CDR3 runs to 13 residues. The CDR3 loop is CASSTQLNTEAFF. As DNA, the CDR3 is TGTGCCAGCAGTACACAGTTGAACACTGAAGCTTTCTTT.

The V and J genes are TRBV12-3 or TRBV12-4 and TRBJ1-4, with D unresolved. Trimming took off 4 bases at V and 11 bases at J, with 14 bases between the two ends. This CDR3 is 13 amino acids long. The CDR3 nucleotides read TGTGCCAGCAGTTCAATTCCCGGTGAGAAACTGTTTTTT. This codes for CASSSIPGEKLFF.